The 19 T cell receptor beta chains below all came from one sample that was sequenced in a study of neurological immune-mediated disorders. One entry per CDR3 protein results from TCRdb running MiXCR on the 5' RACE reads. Altogether about 60,000 distinct CDR3 sequences are present, about 10% being singletons, with the ten largest covering around 7%. The time point: longitudinal time-point 1 (baseline). Specimen: PBMCs. These receptors all stem from a male donor with HTLV-1-associated myelopathy (HAM/TSP).

This clonotype is medium-sized. This chain connects TRBV7-9 to TRBJ2-2, with 8 bases lining up with TRBD1. CDR3 length: 15 residues. In germline, CDR1 is SEHNR, CDR2 FQNEAQ (reference sequence). V lost 5 bases and J lost 0; bases outside the gene matches: 2. The chain's CDR3 is CASSPDRANTGELFF. The CDR3 DNA is TGTGCCAGCAGCCCGGACAGGGCGAACACCGGGGAGCTGTTTTTT.

This clonotype was recorded many times. This sequence joins TRBV27 and TRBJ1-1, with D possibly being TRBD1 (5 bases). Trimming pared 7 bases from V and 1 base from J, leaving 19 bases between. The CDR3 runs to 16 residues. Germline V gives CDR1 MNHEY, CDR2 SMNVEV (reference sequence). The CDR3 is CASNNLGRAGNTEAFF. CDR3 DNA: TGTGCCAGCAACAATTTGGGCAGGGCGGGGAACACTGAAGCTTTCTTT.

This clonotype was observed many times. This CDR3 reads CASSFQGSTNTEAFF. CDR3 coding DNA: TGTGCCAGCAGCTTTCAGGGATCGACGAACACTGAAGCTTTCTTT. The chain employs TRBV11-2 and TRBJ1-1; TRBD1 is a possible D gene (5 bases). Germline V lookup: CDR1 SGHAT, CDR2 FQNNGV. The CDR3 has 15 amino acids. V was shortened by 3 bases and J by 1 base, with 12 bases between the two germline ends.

Details on this clonotype: A much larger clone sits a single nucleotide away, making a read error possible. V is TRBV4-3 and J is TRBJ2-5; 7 bases map to TRBD2. The V and J ends lost 4 bases and 5 bases, in that order; junction bases with no gene match: 7. Germline V gene lookup returns CDR1 LGHNA and CDR2 YSLEER. The CDR3 totals 14 residues. CDR3 protein: CASSRMGGCETQYF. The CDR3 DNA follows: TGCGCCAGCAGCCGTATGGGGGGGTGCGAGACCCAGTACTTC.

At least ten counts were recorded for this clonotype. CDR3 nucleotide sequence: TGCGCCAGCAGCCAAGCTGCGGGGGGGCCCGACACCGGGGAGCTGTTTTTT. Translated, it gives CASSQAAGGPDTGELFF. The chain has TRBV4-3 and TRBJ2-2, with 9 nucleotides matching TRBD2. Germline lookup yields CDR1 LGHNA and CDR2 YSLEER. J gave up 3 bases and V 1 base, and 6 bases lay outside the gene matches. The CDR3 is 17 amino acids.

This clonotype was seen ten or more times. The rearrangement joins TRBV11-3 to TRBJ1-1; 8 bases are shared with TRBD1. This CDR3 contains 16 residues. The V gene's germline CDR1 is SGHNT and CDR2 YENEEA. V was clipped by 5 bases and J by 0 bases; unmatched bases: 8. The CDR3 DNA reads as TGTGCCAGCAGCCTAATCCTGACAGGGGTGAACACTGAAGCTTTCTTT. Its translation: CASSLILTGVNTEAFF.

This clonotype was counted at least ten times. The V call is TRBV9, the J call TRBJ1-2; 12 bases match TRBD1. This CDR3 is 14 amino acids long. The junction had 5 bases not matched to a gene; V was cut back by 4 bases and J by 7 bases. Germline loops: CDR1 SGDLS, CDR2 YYNGEE. The CDR3 sequence is CASSRDRGQSGYTF. CDR3 nucleotide sequence: TGTGCCAGCAGCCGGGACAGGGGGCAGTCTGGCTACACCTTC.

This clonotype appeared many times. The chain recombines TRBV6-5 with TRBJ2-1, with D possibly being TRBD1 or TRBD2 (5 bases each). Trimming took off 4 bases at V and 10 bases at J, with 14 bases between the two ends. Germline assignment: CDR1 MNHEY and CDR2 SVGAGI. CDR3 length equals 13 residues. The CDR3 DNA sequence: TGTGCCAGCAGTTTCCCCGGGACGATGGAGCAGTTCTTC. This gives the protein CASSFPGTMEQFF.

This clonotype was seen at least ten times. The chain couples TRBV20-1 to TRBJ2-7; a weak D match, TRBD1 (6 bases). This CDR3 has 15 residues. Germline values: CDR1 DFQATT, CDR2 SNEGSKA (reference sequence). V lost 3 bases and J 6 bases, leaving 21 bases between the germline ends. Here the CDR3 DNA reads TGCAGTGCTAGGAATATGAAGGGGGTAGTCGGCGAGCAGTACTTC. It encodes CSARNMKGVVGEQYF.

There are many counts of this clonotype. The chain links TRBV9 to TRBJ1-1; 7 positions match TRBD1. This CDR3 is 16 amino acids long. CDR1 and CDR2 (germline): SGDLS, YYNGEE. Germline trimming cut 0 bases from V and 6 bases from J; bases unmatched to any gene: 11. The CDR3 region has the DNA TGTGCCAGCAGCGTAGTGGCAGGGGGACCTATACCTGAAGCTTTCTTT. Translated: CASSVVAGGPIPEAFF. The variable domain in full, with the rest retrieved from reference TRBV9 and TRBJ1-1, is DSGVTQTPKHLITATGQRVTLRCSPRSGDLSVYWYQQSLDQGLQFLIQYYNGEERAKGNILERFSAQQFPDLHSELNLSSLELGDSALYFCASSVVAGGPIPEAFFGQGTRLTVV.

The sample holds many counts of this clonotype. The V gene is TRBV3-1, the J gene TRBJ1-5; unclear D gene. Trimming left V 5 bases short and J 4 bases short, with 12 bases between. The CDR3 runs to 14 residues. Germline V lookup: CDR1 LGHDT, CDR2 YNNKEL (reference sequence). CDR3 protein: CASSSYNSNQPQHF. CDR3 nucleotide sequence: TGTGCCAGCAGCTCTTACAATTCTAATCAGCCCCAGCATTTT. The full variable domain, in which reference TRBV3-1 and TRBJ1-5 provide the parts outside the CDR3, is DTAVSQTPKYLVTQMGNDKSIKCEQNLGHDTMYWYKQDSKKFLKIMFSYNNKELIINETVPNRFSPKSPDKAHLNLHINSLELGDSAVYFCASSSYNSNQPQHFGDGTRLSIL.

This clonotype showed up many times. The chain combines TRBV29-1 with TRBJ2-7, with a weak D call TRBD1 (6 bases). This CDR3 has 11 residues. Per the germline V gene, CDR1 is SQVTM and CDR2 is ANQGSEA. Trimming removed 5 bases from V and 7 bases from J, with 12 bases in between. The CDR3: CSVSRGEEQYF. For the CDR3, the DNA is TGCAGCGTTAGCAGGGGTGAAGAGCAGTACTTC.

Concerning this clonotype itself: This may be a read error, as it is one base from a much larger clone. The V gene is TRBV5-1, the J gene TRBJ2-3; 15 bases map to TRBD2. Trimming cost V 4 bases and J 7 bases; bases outside gene matches: 4. The CDR3 has 15 residues. Germline V gives CDR1 SGHRS, CDR2 YFSETQ. DNA of the CDR3: TGCGCCAGCAGCGGCGGGACTAGCGGGGGGAATACGCAGTATTTT. Protein sequence: CASSGGTSGGNTQYF.

As concerns this clonotype: A read error may produce the germline difference seen at one junction end. CDR3 loop: CIAEGMTGSLDNEQFF. As DNA, the CDR3 is TGCATTGCTGAGGGTATGACAGGATCCCTGGACAATGAGCAGTTCTTC. V and J are TRBV20-1 and TRBJ2-1; D might be TRBD1 (6 bases). The CDR3 has 16 residues. Germline V gene data show CDR1 as DFQATT and CDR2 as SNEGSKA (reference sequence).

This clonotype was counted at least ten times. The chain joins TRBV5-1 to TRBJ2-7, with 9 bases identical to TRBD2. Germline CDR1 is SGHRS and CDR2 is YFSETQ. V lost 7 bases and J lost 0; bases outside the gene matches: 8. The CDR3 is 15 residues long. CDR3 sequence reads: CASAVGGGGSYEQYF. The CDR3 DNA follows: TGCGCCAGCGCGGTCGGCGGGGGGGGCTCCTACGAGCAGTACTTC.

This clonotype was seen repeatedly, ten times or more. The junction departs from germline at one end; a sequencing error may be responsible. J is TRBJ2-5 and V is TRBV7-7, with 7 nucleotides matching TRBD2. The CDR3 sequence is 15 residues long. Germline V gives CDR1 SSHAT, CDR2 FNYEAQ (reference sequence). The CDR3 bases are TGTGCTAGCAGCTTAGCGGGCGGTGACCAAGAGACCCAGTACTTC. This codes for CASSLAGGDQETQYF.

The table lists this clonotype with many counts. J is TRBJ1-1 and V is TRBV20-1, with 10 bases identical to TRBD1. After removal of 1 base from V and 4 bases from J, the junction contained 3 bases not matched to a gene. This CDR3 contains 14 residues. Germline lookup yields CDR1 DFQATT and CDR2 SNEGSKA (reference sequence). The CDR3 DNA reads as TGCAGTGCTAGAGGAGACAGGGGGCGCACTGAAGCTTTCTTT. Its protein product is CSARGDRGRTEAFF.

There are many counts of this clonotype. The CDR3 DNA sequence: TGTGCCAGCAGCTGGGACACCTACGAGCAGTACTTC. Encoded protein: CASSWDTYEQYF. The chain joins TRBV7-2 to TRBJ2-7, with D maybe TRBD1 (6 bases). Between the trimmed V and J ends, which lost 4 bases and 2 bases, there was a span of 6 bases. The germline V gene encodes CDR1 SGHTA and CDR2 FQGNSA. The length of the CDR3 is 12 residues.

This clonotype was counted ten times or more. The chain is built from TRBV20-1 and TRBJ2-3; 14 bases match TRBD2. V shed 3 bases, J shed 0 bases, and the junction held 14 bases outside the gene matches. This CDR3 is built from 20 residues. Germline V gene data show CDR1 as DFQATT and CDR2 as SNEGSKA (reference sequence). The CDR3 protein is CSARSTPGTSGGTSTDTQYF. The CDR3 DNA reads as TGCAGTGCTAGGTCAACCCCCGGGACTAGCGGGGGAACTAGCACAGATACGCAGTATTTT.